What follows are 28 T cell receptor beta chains derived from one specimen sequenced in a study of tumor and adjacent non-tumor tissue in lung cancer. This sample's RNA came from whole unsorted tissue. The library came from three nested PCR rounds adapted from ARM-PCR protocols. TCRdb analysed the multiplex PCR reads with MiXCR anew, one entry per CDR3 protein. Of tens of thousands of distinct CDR3 sequences listed, around 71% were seen once; the top ten hold roughly 18%. Sequences were obtained from lung tumor tissue. The receptors derive from a man in his 60s with non-small cell lung cancer.

Note on this clonotype: The junction differs from germline at one of its ends, possibly a read error. This chain joins TRBV4-2 and TRBJ2-3, with D possibly being TRBD2 (6 bases). Looked up from germline, CDR1 is LGHNA and CDR2 is YNFKEQ. This CDR3 contains 17 residues. The CDR3 loop is CTSSHVGTPTSPDTQYF. In nucleotides, the CDR3 is TGTACCAGCAGTCACGTCGGGACTCCCACTTCGCCAGATACGCAGTATTTT.

About this clonotype itself: An end of the junction differs from the germline gene, which may be a read error. The gene calls are TRBV4-1 and TRBJ1-2, with 11 bases fitting TRBD1. Germline CDR1 MGHRA, CDR2 YSYEKL. This CDR3 contains 15 residues. The chain's CDR3 is CVSIRPGQGVDGYTF. The CDR3 nucleotides are TGCGTCAGCATCCGACCGGGACAGGGGGTCGATGGCTACACCTTC.

This clonotype has more than one count but fewer than ten. The chain uses TRBV5-4 and TRBJ2-5, with D uncertain. Looked up from germline, CDR1 is SGHNT and CDR2 is YYREEE (reference sequence). Trimming removed 0 bases at V and 2 bases at J, with 8 bases between. The CDR3 sequence is 14 residues long. The CDR3 bases are TGTGCCAGCAGCTTGGTTGGTGTACAAGAGACCCAGTACTTC. Its translation is CASSLVGVQETQYF. The variable domain in full, with the rest retrieved from reference TRBV5-4 and TRBJ2-5, is ETGVTQSPTHLIKTRGQQVTLRCSSQSGHNTVSWYQQALGQGPQFIFQYYREEENGRGNFPPRFSGLQFPNYSSELNVNALELDDSALYLCASSLVGVQETQYFGPGTRLLVL.

This chain uses TRBV4-1 with TRBJ2-2, with D unresolved. V was clipped by 0 bases and J by 7 bases, with 18 bases between them. This CDR3 has 17 residues. Germline CDR1 MGHRA, CDR2 YSYEKL. CDR3 in amino acids: CASSQDLVDLSGGELFF. In DNA, the CDR3 is TGCGCCAGCAGCCAAGATCTGGTGGATCTGTCGGGCGGGGAGCTGTTTTTT.

Regarding this clonotype: One base away lies a much larger clone, so this may be a sequencing read error. V gene TRBV7-9 combines with J gene TRBJ2-1; D might be TRBD1 (6 bases). The CDR3 spans 14 residues. The germline V gene encodes CDR1 SEHNR and CDR2 FQNEAQ (reference sequence). This CDR3 is CASSPLRTDNERFF. The CDR3, as DNA: TGTGCCAGCAGCCCCCTCAGGACAGACAATGAGCGGTTCTTC. The variable domain in full, completed from reference TRBV7-9 and TRBJ2-1, reads DTGVSQNPRHKITKRGQNVTFRCDPISEHNRLYWYRQTLGQGPEFLTYFQNEAQLEKSRLLSDRFSAERPKGSFSTLEIQRTEQGDSAMYLCASSPLRTDNERFFGPGTRLTVL.

This clonotype was detected a few times. A read error is possible here, since a much larger clone lies one base away. The chain links TRBV4-1 to TRBJ1-4; 12 nucleotides align to TRBD1. The CDR3 contains 21 residues. The V and J ends lost 0 bases and 0 bases, in that order; junction bases with no gene match: 11. Germline CDR1 is MGHRA and CDR2 is YSYEKL. CDR3 sequence: CASSQDAVGTGGLTTNEKLFF. The CDR3 bases are TGCGCCAGCAGCCAAGATGCCGTTGGGACAGGGGGCCTTACAACTAATGAAAAACTGTTTTTT.

This clonotype was picked up many times. The chain uses TRBV7-9 and TRBJ2-4, with no clear D. The CDR3 totals 14 residues. V lost 0 bases and J 6 bases, leaving 9 bases between the germline ends. The germline CDR1 and CDR2 sequences are SEHNR and FQNEAQ (reference sequence). CDR3 DNA sequence: TGTGCCAGCAGCTTAGCGGGCAGGATAAACATTCAGTACTTC. It codes for CASSLAGRINIQYF.

Worth noting for this clonotype: Here the CDR3 omits its conserved ending phenylalanine or tryptophan, so a read error is the likely source. This sequence joins TRBV4-1 and TRBJ1-5; D perhaps matches TRBD1 (6 bases). V shed 1 base and J shed 0 bases, with 10 bases lying between them. The germline V gene encodes CDR1 MGHRA and CDR2 YSYEKL. The CDR3 is 16 residues long. The CDR3 here is CASSQVTGPSNQPQHL. DNA of the CDR3: TGCGCCAGCAGCCAAGTGACAGGACCTAGCAATCAGCCCCAGCATCTT.

This clonotype was observed a handful of times. Sequence at one end of the junction differs from germline and may be a read error. This chain links TRBV6-2 or TRBV6-3 with TRBJ2-5, with D perhaps TRBD1 or TRBD2 (6 bases each). The germline V gene has CDR1 MNHEY and CDR2 SVGEGT. The CDR3 has 16 residues. CDR3 in DNA: TGTGTCAGCAATGCCACCACGGGGGCGCACGGAGAGACCCAGTACTTC. It codes for CVSNATTGAHGETQYF.

This clonotype was seen many times. J is TRBJ2-1 and V is TRBV20-1; 13 bases agree with TRBD2. V lost 1 base to trimming and J lost 5 bases; unmatched junction nucleotides: 2. CDR3 length equals 15 residues. Germline CDR1 and CDR2: DFQATT and SNEGSKA (reference sequence). Here the CDR3 reads CSARGGLAGNNEQFF. In DNA, the CDR3 is TGCAGTGCTAGAGGGGGACTAGCGGGAAACAATGAGCAGTTCTTC.

This clonotype is labeled medium-sized. The chain uses TRBV11-2 and TRBJ2-2, with 8 bases that match TRBD2. Looked up from germline, CDR1 is SGHAT and CDR2 is FQNNGV. The junction had 9 bases not matched to a gene; V was cut back by 8 bases and J by 7 bases. CDR3 length: 14 residues. The CDR3, as DNA: TGTGCCAGCGGGGGACTAGGCGGGATCGGGGAGCTGTTTTTT. Residues: CASGGLGGIGELFF.

This rearrangement joins TRBV6-5 to TRBJ2-6; no definite D call. The CDR3 extends over 18 amino acids. CDR1 is MNHEY, CDR2 SVGAGI, per germline. Trimming shortened V by 0 bases and J by 1 base, and 13 bases separated the two germline ends. DNA of the CDR3: TGTGCCAGCAGTTACTCGCCGGTCTCCCCTTCTGGGGCCAACGTCCTGACTTTC. This encodes CASSYSPVSPSGANVLTF.

In its sample, this clonotype was seen many times. The V and J genes are TRBV6-1 and TRBJ2-7; 7 nucleotides match TRBD2. Germline lookup yields CDR1 MNHNS and CDR2 SASEGT. J gave up 4 bases and V 7 bases, and 7 bases lay outside the gene matches. CDR3 size: 13 residues. As DNA, the CDR3 is TGTGCCAGCACCCGGGAGGTCGGGTACGAGCAGTACTTC. As protein: CASTREVGYEQYF.

This clonotype was detected only once. The conserved final phenylalanine or tryptophan is absent from the CDR3, which likely points to a read error. The CDR3 reads CSSSYSADRSPLHI. Here the CDR3 DNA reads TGTTCCAGCAGTTATTCGGCGGACCGATCACCCCTCCACATT. The chain has TRBV6-5 and TRBJ1-6; D remains ambiguous. Per the germline V gene, CDR1 is MNHEY and CDR2 is SVGAGI. The CDR3 runs to 14 residues.

In regard to this clonotype: The junction and the germline gene differ at one end; a read error may be behind it. This chain links TRBV12-5 with TRBJ2-2; 7 nucleotides agree with TRBD2. Germline V gene sequence: CDR1 LGHNT, CDR2 FRNRAP. This CDR3 has 14 residues. CDR3 amino acids: CTSETASGSGELFF. CDR3 sequence (DNA): TGTACTAGCGAGACAGCGTCCGGATCCGGGGAGCTGTTTTTT.

V gene TRBV7-9 combines with J gene TRBJ2-3; 8 bases are a match to TRBD2. Trimming removed 5 bases from V and 6 bases from J; junction bases left unmatched: 16. This CDR3 comprises 17 residues. Looked up from germline, CDR1 is SEHNR and CDR2 is FQNEAQ (reference sequence). CDR3: CASSPRLSGLVFDTQYF. CDR3 DNA sequence: TGTGCCAGCAGCCCAAGACTGTCGGGACTAGTGTTTGATACGCAGTATTTT.

Comment on this clonotype: Sequence at one end of the junction differs from germline and may be a read error. The chain recombines TRBV4-1 with TRBJ1-4; unclear D gene. In germline, CDR1 is MGHRA, CDR2 YSYEKL. The CDR3 runs 15 residues. The CDR3 nucleotides read TGTGCCAGCAGCCAAGAACGAGTGACTAATGAAAAACTGTTTTTT. This gives the protein CASSQERVTNEKLFF.

The rearrangement uses TRBV12-3 or TRBV12-4 and TRBJ2-7; TRBD1 might be the D (5 bases). V lost 4 bases to trimming and J lost 9 bases, with 19 bases between them. The CDR3 runs to 14 residues. The CDR3 sequence is CASSYVDTSCGQYF. The CDR3 DNA reads TGTGCCAGCAGTTACGTGGACACATCCTGCGGGCAGTACTTC.

Note on this clonotype: A clone one base away is much larger, so this may be a read error. CDR3 DNA sequence: TGTGCCAGCATCGACAAGGGGAGCGATGAGCAGTTCTTC. Amino acid sequence: CASIDKGSDEQFF. The chain uses TRBV6-5 and TRBJ2-1; D may correspond to TRBD1 or TRBD2 (5 bases each). Trimming pared 7 bases from V and 8 bases from J, leaving 15 bases between. Germline CDR1 MNHEY, CDR2 SVGAGI. The CDR3 has 13 amino acids.

This clonotype was counted at least ten times. The chain has TRBV7-3 and TRBJ2-3; 11 bases match TRBD2. The CDR3 runs 16 residues. J gave up 4 bases and V 4 bases, and 7 bases lay outside the gene matches. CDR1 is SGHTA, CDR2 FQGTGA, per germline. CDR3 region: CASSSQPGLAADTQYF. CDR3 sequence (DNA): TGTGCCAGCAGCTCCCAGCCGGGACTAGCGGCAGATACGCAGTATTTT. Full variable domain (remainder filled in from reference TRBV7-3 and TRBJ2-3): GAGVSQTPSNKVTEKGKYVELRCDPISGHTALYWYRQSLGQGPEFLIYFQGTGAADDSGLPNDRFFAVRPEGSVSTLKIQRTERGDSAVYLCASSSQPGLAADTQYFGPGTRLTVL.

Concerning this clonotype: With a much larger clone just one base away, this may be a read error. Here the CDR3 omits its conserved ending phenylalanine or tryptophan, so a read error is the likely source. This chain connects TRBV4-1 to TRBJ2-7; the D is unclear. This CDR3 comprises 14 residues. Looked up from germline, CDR1 is MGHRA and CDR2 is YSYEKL. The V and J ends lost 1 base and 0 bases respectively, with 7 bases between them. This CDR3 is CASSQGRLSYEQYI. CDR3 nucleotides: TGCGCCAGCAGCCAAGGACGTCTCTCCTACGAGCAGTACATC.

In the case of this clonotype: One end of the junction fails to match germline, which may point to a read error. The rearrangement joins TRBV15 to TRBJ1-4; D ambiguous. This CDR3 is built from 15 residues. Per germline, CDR1 LNHNV and CDR2 YYDKDF (reference sequence). The CDR3 loop is CATQPRAAAAEKQFF. CDR3 in DNA: TGTGCCACACAACCTCGGGCCGCCGCCGCGGAGAAACAGTTTTTT.

A note on this clonotype: One end of the junction is discordant with germline, which a read error may explain. V is TRBV14 and J is TRBJ2-1; D is unclear. The germline V gene encodes CDR1 SGHDN and CDR2 FVKESK. The CDR3 contains 13 residues. The CDR3 loop reads CASSSKLSNEQFF. CDR3 nucleotide sequence: TGTGCCAGCAGCTCCAAGTTAAGCAATGAACAGTTCTTC.

As to this clonotype: This may be a read error: a much more frequent sequence differs by one nucleotide. This chain uses TRBV6-1 with TRBJ1-1; no firm D call. CDR1 is MNHNS and CDR2 is SASEGT in the germline V gene. The CDR3 spans 14 residues. The CDR3 sequence is CASRTSTQNAEAFF. CDR3 DNA sequence: TGTGCCAGCCGAACAAGCACCCAGAACGCTGAAGCTTTCTTT.

This clonotype was seen a handful of times. This may stem from a read error, because a much larger clone lies one nucleotide away. The rearrangement links TRBV12-3 or TRBV12-4 to TRBJ2-7; no reliable D call. The length of the CDR3 is 13 residues. The V and J ends lost 5 bases and 4 bases respectively, with 12 bases between them. The CDR3 sequence is CASSSNYLYEQYF. CDR3 DNA: TGTGCCAGCAGTAGCAACTACTTGTACGAGCAGTACTTC.

Notes on this clonotype: Without the conserved terminal phenylalanine or tryptophan, this CDR3 likely stems from a read error. The V gene is TRBV4-3, the J gene TRBJ1-2; D ambiguous. The germline V gene has CDR1 LGHNA and CDR2 YSLEER. The CDR3 consists of 14 residues. CDR3: CVSSQVLAENGYTI. As DNA, the CDR3 is TGCGTCAGCAGCCAAGTTTTGGCAGAGAATGGCTACACCATC.

Regarding this clonotype: Sequence at one end of the junction differs from germline and may be a read error. J is TRBJ2-1 and V is TRBV11-3, with 14 bases identical to TRBD2. Germline V gene sequence: CDR1 SGHNT, CDR2 YENEEA. The CDR3 spans 15 residues. This chain's CDR3 is CAGSHGTSGSHEQFF. The CDR3 DNA reads TGTGCCGGCAGCCACGGGACTAGCGGGAGCCATGAACAGTTCTTT.

This clonotype was counted only a few times. A read error may account for a junction end that differs from germline. The V gene is TRBV14, the J gene TRBJ2-5; possible D gene TRBD2, 5 bases. Germline CDR1 is SGHDN and CDR2 is FVKESK. CDR3 length: 17 amino acids. CDR3 amino acids: CASSEERTGGPQETQYF. CDR3 coding DNA: TGTGCCAGCAGCGAAGAGAGGACTGGCGGTCCCCAAGAGACCCAGTACTTC.